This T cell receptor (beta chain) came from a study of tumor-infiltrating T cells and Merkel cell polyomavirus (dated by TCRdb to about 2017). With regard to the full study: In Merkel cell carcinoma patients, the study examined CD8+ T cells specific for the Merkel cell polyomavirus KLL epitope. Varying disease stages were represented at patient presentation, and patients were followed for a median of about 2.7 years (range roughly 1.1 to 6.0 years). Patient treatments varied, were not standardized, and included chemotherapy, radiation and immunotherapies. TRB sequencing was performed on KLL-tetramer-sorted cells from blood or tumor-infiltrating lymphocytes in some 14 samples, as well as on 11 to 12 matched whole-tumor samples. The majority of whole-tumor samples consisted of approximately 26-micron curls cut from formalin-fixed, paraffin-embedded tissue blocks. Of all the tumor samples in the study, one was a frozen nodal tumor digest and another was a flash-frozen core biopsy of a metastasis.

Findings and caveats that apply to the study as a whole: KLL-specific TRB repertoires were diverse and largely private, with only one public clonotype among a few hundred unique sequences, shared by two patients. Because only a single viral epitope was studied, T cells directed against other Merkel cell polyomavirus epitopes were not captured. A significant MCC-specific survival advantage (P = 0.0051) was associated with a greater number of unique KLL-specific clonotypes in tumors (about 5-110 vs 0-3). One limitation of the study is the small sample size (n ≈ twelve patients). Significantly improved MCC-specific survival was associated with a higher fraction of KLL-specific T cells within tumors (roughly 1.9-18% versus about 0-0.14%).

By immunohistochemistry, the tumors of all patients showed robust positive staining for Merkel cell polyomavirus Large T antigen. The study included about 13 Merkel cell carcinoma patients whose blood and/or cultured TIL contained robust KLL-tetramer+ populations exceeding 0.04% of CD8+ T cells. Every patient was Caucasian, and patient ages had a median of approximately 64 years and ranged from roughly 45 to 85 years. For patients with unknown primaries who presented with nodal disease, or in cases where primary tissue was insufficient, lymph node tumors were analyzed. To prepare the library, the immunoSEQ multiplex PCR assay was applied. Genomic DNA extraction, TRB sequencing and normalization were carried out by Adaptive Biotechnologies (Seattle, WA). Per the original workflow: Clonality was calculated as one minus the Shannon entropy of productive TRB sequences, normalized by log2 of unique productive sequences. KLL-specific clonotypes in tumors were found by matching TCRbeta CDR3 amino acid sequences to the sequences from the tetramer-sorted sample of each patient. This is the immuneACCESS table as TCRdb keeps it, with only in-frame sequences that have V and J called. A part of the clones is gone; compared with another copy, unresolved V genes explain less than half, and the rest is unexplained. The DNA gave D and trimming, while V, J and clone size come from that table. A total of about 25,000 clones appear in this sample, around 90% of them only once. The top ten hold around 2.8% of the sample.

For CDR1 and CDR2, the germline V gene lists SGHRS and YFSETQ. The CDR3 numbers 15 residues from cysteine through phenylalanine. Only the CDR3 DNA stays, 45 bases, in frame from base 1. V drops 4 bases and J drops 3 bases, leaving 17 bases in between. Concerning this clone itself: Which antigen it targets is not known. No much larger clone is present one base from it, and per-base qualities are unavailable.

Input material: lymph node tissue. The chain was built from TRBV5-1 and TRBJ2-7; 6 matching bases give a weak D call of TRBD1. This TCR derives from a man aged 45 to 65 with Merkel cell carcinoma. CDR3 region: CASSPTYRDNYEQYF. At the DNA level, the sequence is TGCGCCAGCAGCCCAACTTACCGGGACAACTACGAGCAGTACTTC. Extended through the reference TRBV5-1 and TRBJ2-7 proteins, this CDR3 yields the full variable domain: KAGVTQTPRYLIKTRGQQVTLSCSPISGHRSVSWYQQTPGQGLQFLFEYFSETQRNKGNFPGRFSGRQFSNSRSEMNVSTLELGDSALYLCASSPTYRDNYEQYFGPGTRLTVT.